The T cell receptor (beta chain) under discussion was sequenced for a study of T cells in Graves' hyperthyroidism and ophthalmopathy. Study conclusions and caveats: For ophthalmopathy, model prediction preceded onset by a median about 6.4 months.

Concerning this clonotype itself: Its antigen is not identified.

It was RNA transcripts that yielded the amplified TCR beta CDR3 regions. During a first-round RT-PCR of the TCR CDR3, the HTBI primer set was used. TCRdb fed the multiplex PCR reads into MiXCR, producing one record per CDR3 protein. The top ten clones hold 3.5% to 4% of a sample with under 650,000 distinct CDR3 sequences, about 17% of them seen once. The hyperthyroidism was newly diagnosed and had lasted under 2 months; the patients were aged 18 to 65. The V and J ends lost 0 bases and 5 bases respectively, with 15 bases between them. The CDR3 covers 16 residues. Germline CDR1 reads LGHDT; CDR2 reads YNNKEL (reference sequence).

The sequence came from a woman aged 25 to 39 with Graves' hyperthyroidism. Material for sequencing was blood. J is TRBJ2-3 and V is TRBV3-1, with D uncertain. The CDR3 loop reads CASSQERLRIIDTQYF. The CDR3 DNA reads TGTGCCAGCAGCCAAGAGAGGCTTAGAATCATAGATACGCAGTATTTT.